Following are 20 T cell receptor beta chains from one sample sequenced in a study of blood T cell repertoires in COVID-19. Some clones are missing from TCRdb's copy, which holds only in-frame ones; the method was immunoSEQ multiplex PCR. The sample includes some 120,000 clones, 65% to 90% of them seen just once. Sequenced input: peripheral blood. The origin of the receptors is an elderly man with active or convalescent COVID-19.

This clone came up once. The DNA for the CDR3 is TGTGCCAGCAGCTTTGACGGGACCTACGAGCAGTACTTC. Encoded protein: CASSFDGTYEQYF. V and J are TRBV27 and TRBJ2-7, with D perhaps matching TRBD2 (5 bases). Germline V gene lookup returns CDR1 MNHEY and CDR2 SMNVEV (reference sequence). V was cut by 6 bases and J by 2 bases, with 11 bases left in between. The CDR3 contains 13 residues.

This chain joins TRBV6-2 or TRBV6-3 and TRBJ1-2; D perhaps matches TRBD1 (6 bases). This CDR3 is built from 12 residues. V gave up 2 bases and J gave up 7 bases, with 8 bases separating them. Per germline, CDR1 MNHEY and CDR2 SVGEGT. The CDR3 loop reads CASSYRGAGYTF. CDR3 coding DNA: TGTGCCAGCAGTTACCGGGGGGCTGGCTACACCTTC.

The chain links TRBV10-3 to TRBJ1-4; tentative D call: TRBD1 (5 bases). Per germline, CDR1 ENHRY and CDR2 SYGVKD. With 5 bases removed from V and 12 bases from J, the gap between germline ends came to 13 bases. The CDR3 runs 12 residues. In nucleotides, the CDR3 is TGTGCCATCAGTTCGGGGGAAGGGGAACTGTTTTTT. It is translated as CAISSGEGELFF.

The chain combines TRBV5-1 with TRBJ1-2; TRBD1 agrees at 7 bases. V shed 5 bases and J 0 bases; nucleotides not matched to a gene: 7. In germline, CDR1 is SGHRS, CDR2 YFSETQ. This CDR3 spans 15 amino acids. The chain's CDR3 is CASRTRDSTNYGYTF. The CDR3, as DNA: TGCGCCAGCAGAACGAGGGACAGTACTAACTATGGCTACACCTTC. Looking up the rest from reference TRBV5-1 and TRBJ1-2 gives the full variable domain: KAGVTQTPRYLIKTRGQQVTLSCSPISGHRSVSWYQQTPGQGLQFLFEYFSETQRNKGNFPGRFSGRQFSNSRSEMNVSTLELGDSALYLCASRTRDSTNYGYTFGSGTRLTVV.

The chain carries TRBV5-1 and TRBJ2-7, with D possibly TRBD1 on 6 matching bases. Germline V gene lookup returns CDR1 SGHRS and CDR2 YFSETQ. The CDR3 spans 15 residues. V lost 2 bases and J lost 0, with 12 bases in between. The CDR3 DNA is TGCGCCAGCAGCTTCAGGGGTGTTAGCTCCTACGAGCAGTACTTC. As protein: CASSFRGVSSYEQYF.

V and J are TRBV5-8 and TRBJ1-4; 8 bases are a match to TRBD1. This CDR3 contains 17 residues. After removal of 5 bases from V and 0 bases from J, the junction contained 9 bases not matched to a gene. CDR1 and CDR2 from the germline V gene are SGHTS and YDEGEE. CDR3: CASSRGQEPATNEKLFF. CDR3 nucleotides: TGTGCCAGCAGTCGGGGACAGGAACCTGCAACTAATGAAAAACTGTTTTTT.

This chain uses TRBV20-1 with TRBJ1-2; 7 bases are shared with TRBD1. CDR3 length: 14 residues. Trimming took 3 bases from V and 0 from J; bases not matched to a gene: 4. Germline V gene data show CDR1 as DFQATT and CDR2 as SNEGSKA (reference sequence). CDR3: CSASEGATNYGYTF. CDR3 nucleotides: TGCAGTGCTAGTGAGGGGGCGACTAACTATGGCTACACCTTC.

This clone has a handful of counts. The V gene is TRBV7-9, the J gene TRBJ2-7; 9 nucleotides line up with TRBD1. Germline V gene sequence: CDR1 SEHNR, CDR2 FQNEAQ (reference sequence). With V trimmed by 10 bases and J by 7 bases, 14 bases remained unmatched. The CDR3 totals 14 residues. CDR3 amino acids: CAIASANRGQEQYF. In nucleotides, the CDR3 is TGTGCCATCGCCTCGGCCAACAGGGGGCAAGAGCAGTACTTC. Complete variable domain (other parts from reference TRBV7-9 and TRBJ2-7): DTGVSQNPRHKITKRGQNVTFRCDPISEHNRLYWYRQTLGQGPEFLTYFQNEAQLEKSRLLSDRFSAERPKGSFSTLEIQRTEQGDSAMYLCAIASANRGQEQYFGPGTRLTVT.

V and J are TRBV6-5 and TRBJ1-2; D remains unclear. V shed 2 bases and J shed 8 bases, with 18 bases lying between them. Germline V gene lookup returns CDR1 MNHEY and CDR2 SVGAGI. The CDR3 spans 15 residues. The CDR3 DNA sequence: TGTGCCAGCAGTTACGGTTTAATTAGTTCGGGAGGCTACACCTTC. This gives the protein CASSYGLISSGGYTF.

The chain carries TRBV29-1 and TRBJ2-1, with 7 bases aligning to TRBD2. The germline V gene encodes CDR1 SQVTM and CDR2 ANQGSEA. The CDR3 contains 17 residues. Trimming at V came to 4 bases and at J to 0 bases, leaving 12 bases not matched to a gene. The CDR3 bases are TGCAGCGTTGTTCCTCGGGTCGGGAGGCACTCCTACAATGAGCAGTTCTTC. Its protein product is CSVVPRVGRHSYNEQFF.

The table lists this clone with a few counts. The chain links TRBV5-4 to TRBJ1-4, with D hard to call. Trimming shortened V by 2 bases and J by 3 bases, and 14 bases separated the two germline ends. The CDR3 sequence is 16 residues long. Germline CDR1 and CDR2: SGHNT and YYREEE (reference sequence). CDR3 protein: CASSFQSGEANEKLFF. In DNA form, the CDR3 reads TGTGCCAGCAGCTTTCAAAGCGGAGAAGCTAATGAAAAACTGTTTTTT.

This chain connects TRBV7-3 to TRBJ2-1; 9 nucleotides line up with TRBD2. The trim removed 4 bases at V and 9 bases at J, leaving 16 bases unmatched. Germline CDR1 SGHTA, CDR2 FQGTGA. This CDR3 is built from 17 residues. This chain's CDR3 is CASSSFVPAGGLGEQFF. The CDR3 DNA reads as TGTGCCAGCAGCTCGTTCGTCCCAGCGGGAGGATTAGGTGAGCAGTTCTTC.

The chain combines TRBV10-3 with TRBJ1-4, with D perhaps matching TRBD1 (6 bases). The V end lost 0 bases, the J end lost 6 bases, and 11 bases lay between the germline ends. The CDR3 runs to 15 residues. Germline V gene sequence: CDR1 ENHRY, CDR2 SYGVKD. CDR3 nucleotide sequence: TGTGCCATCAGTGAGTCGGACAGAGAGTATGAAAAACTGTTTTTT. It specifies CAISESDREYEKLFF.

This sequence joins TRBV7-2 and TRBJ1-5; 9 nucleotides match TRBD1. There are 17 residues in the CDR3. CDR1 is SGHTA and CDR2 is FQGNSA in the germline V gene. Trimming cost V 5 bases and J 0 bases; bases outside gene matches: 8. The CDR3 loop reads CASSPRDRDYSNQPQHF. Here the CDR3 DNA reads TGTGCCAGCAGCCCTCGGGACAGGGACTATAGCAATCAGCCCCAGCATTTT. Variable domain in full (rest from reference TRBV7-2 and TRBJ1-5): GAGVSQSPSNKVTEKGKDVELRCDPISGHTALYWYRQSLGQGLEFLIYFQGNSAPDKSGLPSDRFSAERTGGSVSTLTIQRTQQEDSAVYLCASSPRDRDYSNQPQHFGDGTRLSIL.

The chain is built from TRBV12-3 or TRBV12-4 and TRBJ2-7; 8 bases are shared with TRBD2. J gave up 3 bases and V 3 bases, and 1 base lay outside the gene matches. The length of the CDR3 is 13 residues. The chain's CDR3 is CASSFGRDYEQYF. The CDR3, as DNA: TGTGCCAGCAGTTTCGGGAGGGACTACGAGCAGTACTTC.

The V call is TRBV5-4, the J call TRBJ1-2; 7 positions agree with TRBD1. Germline values: CDR1 SGHNT, CDR2 YYREEE (reference sequence). Trimming took 5 bases from V and 4 from J; bases not matched to a gene: 5. The CDR3 has 13 residues. The CDR3 DNA follows: TGTGCCAGCAGAATAGGGGGCAGCTATGGCTACACCTTC. Translated, it gives CASRIGGSYGYTF.

This clone was seen a single time. The chain is built from TRBV27 and TRBJ1-6; tentative D call: TRBD1 (6 bases). V was trimmed by 6 bases and J by 7 bases, leaving 16 bases between them. This CDR3 comprises 15 residues. Germline CDR1 is MNHEY and CDR2 is SMNVEV (reference sequence). The CDR3 nucleotides are TGTGCCAGCAGGGAACAGGGATTAGTGAATTCACCCCTCCACTTT. Its translation is CASREQGLVNSPLHF.

This chain uses TRBV6-6 with TRBJ1-1; 7 nucleotides align to TRBD1. The CDR3 extends over 13 amino acids. V was pared by 6 bases and J by 2 bases, with 3 bases of the junction left unmatched. In germline, CDR1 is MNHNY, CDR2 SVGAGI (reference sequence). The CDR3 loop is CASSGTVNTEAFF. DNA of the CDR3: TGTGCCAGCAGCGGGACAGTTAACACTGAAGCTTTCTTT.

The chain couples TRBV15 to TRBJ2-3, with 7 nucleotides matching TRBD1. Trimming at V came to 0 bases and at J to 2 bases, leaving 5 bases not matched to a gene. The germline V gene encodes CDR1 LNHNV and CDR2 YYDKDF (reference sequence). This CDR3 has 16 amino acids. In nucleotides, the CDR3 is TGTGCCACCAGCAGAGATCGGGACAGTTACACAGATACGCAGTATTTT. Its protein is CATSRDRDSYTDTQYF.

The rearrangement joins TRBV14 to TRBJ1-1, with no clear D. Germline assignment: CDR1 SGHDN and CDR2 FVKESK. Trimming removed 1 base at V and 3 bases at J, with 6 bases between. CDR3 size: 13 residues. The CDR3 nucleotides are TGTGCCAGCAGCCAAGTGCGGTACACTGAAGCTTTCTTT. It specifies CASSQVRYTEAFF.